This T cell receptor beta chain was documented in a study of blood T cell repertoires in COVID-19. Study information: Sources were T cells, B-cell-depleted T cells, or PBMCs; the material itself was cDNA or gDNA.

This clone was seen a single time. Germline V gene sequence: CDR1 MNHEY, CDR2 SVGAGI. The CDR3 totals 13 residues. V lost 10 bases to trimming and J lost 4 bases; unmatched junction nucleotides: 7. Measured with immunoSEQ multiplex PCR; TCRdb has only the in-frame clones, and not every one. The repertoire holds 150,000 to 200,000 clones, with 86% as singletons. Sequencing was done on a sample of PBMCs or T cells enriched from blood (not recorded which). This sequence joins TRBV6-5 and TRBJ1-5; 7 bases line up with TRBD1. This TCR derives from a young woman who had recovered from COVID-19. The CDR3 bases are TGTGCCATCGACAGGGTGGGGAATCAGCCCCAGCATTTT. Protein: CAIDRVGNQPQHF.